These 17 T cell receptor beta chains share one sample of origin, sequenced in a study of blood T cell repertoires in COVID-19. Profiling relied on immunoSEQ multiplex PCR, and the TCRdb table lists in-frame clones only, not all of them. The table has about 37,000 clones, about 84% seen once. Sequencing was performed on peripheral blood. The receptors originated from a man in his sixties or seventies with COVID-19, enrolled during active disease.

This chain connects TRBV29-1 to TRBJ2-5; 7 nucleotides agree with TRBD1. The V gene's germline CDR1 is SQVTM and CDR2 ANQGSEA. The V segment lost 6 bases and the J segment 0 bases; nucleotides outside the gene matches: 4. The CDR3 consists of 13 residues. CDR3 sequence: CSVDRSYQETQYF. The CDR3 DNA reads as TGCAGCGTGGACAGGAGCTACCAAGAGACCCAGTACTTC.

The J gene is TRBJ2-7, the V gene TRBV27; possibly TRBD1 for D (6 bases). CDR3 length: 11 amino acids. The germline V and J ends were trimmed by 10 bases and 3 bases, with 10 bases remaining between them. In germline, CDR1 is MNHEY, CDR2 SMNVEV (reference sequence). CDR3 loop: CAIGQRYEQYF. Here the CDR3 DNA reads TGTGCCATCGGACAGCGCTACGAGCAGTACTTC.

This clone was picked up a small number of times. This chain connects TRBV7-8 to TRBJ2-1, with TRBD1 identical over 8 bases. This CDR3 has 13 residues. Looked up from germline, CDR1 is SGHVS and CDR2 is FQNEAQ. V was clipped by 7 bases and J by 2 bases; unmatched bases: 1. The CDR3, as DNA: TGTGCCAGCATACAGGGGGCCTACAATGAGCAGTTCTTC. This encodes CASIQGAYNEQFF. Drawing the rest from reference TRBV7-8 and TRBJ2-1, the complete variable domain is GAGVSQSPRYKVAKRGQDVALRCDPISGHVSLFWYQQALGQGPEFLTYFQNEAQLDKSGLPSDRFFAERPEGSVSTLKIQRTQQEDSAVYLCASIQGAYNEQFFGPGTRLTVL.

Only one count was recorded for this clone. CDR3 amino acids: CASSLTGVLKETQYF. In DNA, the CDR3 is TGTGCCAGCAGCTTAACGGGAGTTTTGAAAGAGACCCAGTACTTC. The V call is TRBV7-6, the J call TRBJ2-5; a possible D gene is TRBD2 (6 bases). V was clipped by 2 bases and J by 3 bases, with 13 bases between them. The CDR3 has 15 residues. From germline, CDR1 is SGHVS and CDR2 FNYEAQ.

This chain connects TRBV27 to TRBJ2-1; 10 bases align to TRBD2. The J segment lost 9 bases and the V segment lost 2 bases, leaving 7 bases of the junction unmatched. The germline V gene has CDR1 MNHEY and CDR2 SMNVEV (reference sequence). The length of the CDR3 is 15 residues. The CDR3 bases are TGTGCCAGCAGTTTAACTAGGACTAGCGGAATTGAGCAGTTCTTC. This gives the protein CASSLTRTSGIEQFF.

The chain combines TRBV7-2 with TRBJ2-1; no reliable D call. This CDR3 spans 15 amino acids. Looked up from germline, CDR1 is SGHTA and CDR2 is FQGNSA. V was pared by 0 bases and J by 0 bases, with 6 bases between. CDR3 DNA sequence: TGTGCCAGCAGCTTAGCCGCGAGCTCCTACAATGAGCAGTTCTTC. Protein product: CASSLAASSYNEQFF.

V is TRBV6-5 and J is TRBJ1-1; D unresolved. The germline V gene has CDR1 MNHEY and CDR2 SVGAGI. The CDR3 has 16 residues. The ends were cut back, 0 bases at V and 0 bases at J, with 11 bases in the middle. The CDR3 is CASSYSPNLMNTEAFF. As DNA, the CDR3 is TGTGCCAGCAGTTACTCCCCTAACCTCATGAACACTGAAGCTTTCTTT.

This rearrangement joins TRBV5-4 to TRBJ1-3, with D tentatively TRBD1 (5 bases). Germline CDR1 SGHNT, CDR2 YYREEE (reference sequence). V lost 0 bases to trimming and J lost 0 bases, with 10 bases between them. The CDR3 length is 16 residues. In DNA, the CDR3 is TGTGCCAGCAGCTTGGGGGGCAGTTCCTCTGGAAACACCATATATTTT. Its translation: CASSLGGSSSGNTIYF.

CDR3 sequence (DNA): TGTGCCAGCAGCCTTAGCGGGAGGGAGGAGACCCAGTACTTC. It codes for CASSLSGREETQYF. The chain employs TRBV3-1 (or the pseudogene TRBV3-2) and TRBJ2-5; 11 bases are shared with TRBD2. This CDR3 contains 14 residues. Germline CDR1 reads LGHDT; CDR2 reads YNNKEL (reference sequence). Unmatched junction bases numbered 3, after V lost 4 bases and J lost 5 bases.

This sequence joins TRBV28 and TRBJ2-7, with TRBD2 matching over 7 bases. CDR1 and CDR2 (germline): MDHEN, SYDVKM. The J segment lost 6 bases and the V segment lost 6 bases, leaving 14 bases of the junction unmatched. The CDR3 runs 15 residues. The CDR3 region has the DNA TGTGCCAGCAGGATGACTAGCCCCGTATGGTCCGAGCAGTACTTC. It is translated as CASRMTSPVWSEQYF.

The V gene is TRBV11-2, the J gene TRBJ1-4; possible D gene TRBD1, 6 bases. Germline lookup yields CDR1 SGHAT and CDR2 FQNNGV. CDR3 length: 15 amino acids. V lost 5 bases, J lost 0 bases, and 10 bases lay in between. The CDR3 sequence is CASSIQGATNEKLFF. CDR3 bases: TGTGCCAGCAGCATACAGGGTGCAACTAATGAAAAACTGTTTTTT.

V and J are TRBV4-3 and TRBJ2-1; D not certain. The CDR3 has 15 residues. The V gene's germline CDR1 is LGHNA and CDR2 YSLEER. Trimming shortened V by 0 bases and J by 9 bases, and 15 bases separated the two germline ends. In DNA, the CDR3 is TGCGCCAGCAGCCAAGAAGACTCTCGGGTTACTGAGCAGTTCTTC. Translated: CASSQEDSRVTEQFF.

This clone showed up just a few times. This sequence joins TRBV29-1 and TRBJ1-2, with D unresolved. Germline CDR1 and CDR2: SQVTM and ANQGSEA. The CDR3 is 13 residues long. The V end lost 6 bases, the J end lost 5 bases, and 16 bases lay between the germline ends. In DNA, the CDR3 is TGCAGCGTCGGGCTTGCGGAGGATTATGGCTACACCTTC. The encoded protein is CSVGLAEDYGYTF. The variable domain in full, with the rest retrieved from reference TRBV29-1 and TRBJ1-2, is SAVISQKPSRDICQRGTSLTIQCQVDSQVTMMFWYRQQPGQSLTLIATANQGSEATYESGFVIDKFPISRPNLTFSTLTVSNMSPEDSSIYLCSVGLAEDYGYTFGSGTRLTVV.

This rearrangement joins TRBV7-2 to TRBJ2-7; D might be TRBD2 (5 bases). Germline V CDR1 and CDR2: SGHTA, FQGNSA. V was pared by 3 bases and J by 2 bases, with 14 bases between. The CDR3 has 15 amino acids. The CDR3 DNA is TGTGCCAGCAGCTTCCATGGGAGTTTCCCCTACGAGCAGTACTTC. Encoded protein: CASSFHGSFPYEQYF.

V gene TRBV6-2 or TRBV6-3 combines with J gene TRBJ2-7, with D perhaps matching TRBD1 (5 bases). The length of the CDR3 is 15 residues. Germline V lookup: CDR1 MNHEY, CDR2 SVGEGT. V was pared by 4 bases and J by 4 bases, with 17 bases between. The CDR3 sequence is CASSLLQGFTYEQYF. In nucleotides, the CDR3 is TGTGCCAGCAGTTTACTCCAGGGATTCACGTACGAGCAGTACTTC.

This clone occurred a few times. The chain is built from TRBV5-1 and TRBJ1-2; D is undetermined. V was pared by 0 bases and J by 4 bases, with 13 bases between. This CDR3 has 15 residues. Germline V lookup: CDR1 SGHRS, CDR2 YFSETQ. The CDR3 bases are TGCGCCAGCAGCTTGGACTCTAACCCGGGCTATGGCTACACCTTC. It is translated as CASSLDSNPGYGYTF.

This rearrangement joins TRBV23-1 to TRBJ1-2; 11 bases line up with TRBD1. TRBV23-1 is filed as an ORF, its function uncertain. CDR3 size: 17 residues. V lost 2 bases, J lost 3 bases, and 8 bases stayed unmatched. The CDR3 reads CASSQLGQGAIYYGYTF. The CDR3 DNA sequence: TGCGCCAGCAGTCAACTTGGACAGGGGGCTATTTACTATGGCTACACCTTC.